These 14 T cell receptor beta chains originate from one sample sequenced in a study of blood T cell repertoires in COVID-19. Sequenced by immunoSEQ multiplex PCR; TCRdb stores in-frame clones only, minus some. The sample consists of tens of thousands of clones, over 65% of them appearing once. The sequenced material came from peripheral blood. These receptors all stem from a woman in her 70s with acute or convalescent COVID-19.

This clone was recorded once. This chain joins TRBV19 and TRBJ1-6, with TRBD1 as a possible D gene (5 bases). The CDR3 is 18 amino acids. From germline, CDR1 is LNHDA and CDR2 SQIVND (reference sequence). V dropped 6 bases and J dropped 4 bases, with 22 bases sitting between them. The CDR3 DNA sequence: TGTGCCAGTAGAAACCGGGACTGGACACCGGATTATAATTCACCCCTCCACTTT. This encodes CASRNRDWTPDYNSPLHF. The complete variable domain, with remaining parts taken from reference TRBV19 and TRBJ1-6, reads DGGITQSPKYLFRKEGQNVTLSCEQNLNHDAMYWYRQDPGQGLRLIYYSQIVNDFQKGDIAEGYSVSREKKESFPLTVTSAQKNPTAFYLCASRNRDWTPDYNSPLHFGNGTRLTVT.

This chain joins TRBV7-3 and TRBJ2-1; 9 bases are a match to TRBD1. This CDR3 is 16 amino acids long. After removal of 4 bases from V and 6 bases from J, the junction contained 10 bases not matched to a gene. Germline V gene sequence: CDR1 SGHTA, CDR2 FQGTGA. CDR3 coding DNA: TGTGCCAGCAGCTATTCCGGGACAGGGAATAGCAATGAGCAGTTCTTC. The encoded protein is CASSYSGTGNSNEQFF.

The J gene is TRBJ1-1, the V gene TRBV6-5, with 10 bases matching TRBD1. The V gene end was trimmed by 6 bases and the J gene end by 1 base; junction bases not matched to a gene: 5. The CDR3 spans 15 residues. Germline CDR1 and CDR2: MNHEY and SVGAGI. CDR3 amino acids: CASSSRTGGNTEAFF. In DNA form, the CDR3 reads TGTGCCAGCAGCTCCCGGACAGGGGGGAACACTGAAGCTTTCTTT.

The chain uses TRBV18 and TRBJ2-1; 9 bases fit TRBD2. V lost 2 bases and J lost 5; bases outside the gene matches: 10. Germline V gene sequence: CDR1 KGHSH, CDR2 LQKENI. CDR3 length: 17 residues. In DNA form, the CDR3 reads TGTGCCAGCTCACCAAGAGGCGGGGGGGCGAAGAACAATGAGCAGTTCTTC. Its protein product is CASSPRGGGAKNNEQFF.

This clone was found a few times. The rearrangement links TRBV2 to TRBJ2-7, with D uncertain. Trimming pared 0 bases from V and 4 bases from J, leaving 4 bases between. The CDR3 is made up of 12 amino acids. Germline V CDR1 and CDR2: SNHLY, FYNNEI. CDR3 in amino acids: CASSEARYEQYF. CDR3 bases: TGTGCCAGCAGTGAAGCGAGGTACGAGCAGTACTTC.

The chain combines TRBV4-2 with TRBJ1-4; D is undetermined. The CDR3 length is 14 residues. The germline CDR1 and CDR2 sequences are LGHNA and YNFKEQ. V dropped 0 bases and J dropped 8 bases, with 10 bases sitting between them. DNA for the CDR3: TGTGCCAGCAGCCAAGATAGTGGTTACGAAAAACTGTTTTTT. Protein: CASSQDSGYEKLFF.

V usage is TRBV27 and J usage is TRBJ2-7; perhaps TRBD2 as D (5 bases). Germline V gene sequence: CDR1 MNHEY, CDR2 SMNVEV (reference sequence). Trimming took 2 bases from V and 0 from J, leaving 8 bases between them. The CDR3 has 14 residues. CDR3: CASSLGGSSYEQYF. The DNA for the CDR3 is TGTGCCAGCAGTTTAGGCGGGTCCTCCTACGAGCAGTACTTC.

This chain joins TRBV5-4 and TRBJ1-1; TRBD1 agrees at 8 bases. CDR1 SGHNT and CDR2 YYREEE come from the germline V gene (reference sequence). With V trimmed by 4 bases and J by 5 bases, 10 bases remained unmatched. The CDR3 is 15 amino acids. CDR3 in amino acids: CASSLLGQVGTEAFF. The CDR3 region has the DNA TGTGCCAGCAGCCTATTGGGACAGGTAGGGACTGAAGCTTTCTTT.

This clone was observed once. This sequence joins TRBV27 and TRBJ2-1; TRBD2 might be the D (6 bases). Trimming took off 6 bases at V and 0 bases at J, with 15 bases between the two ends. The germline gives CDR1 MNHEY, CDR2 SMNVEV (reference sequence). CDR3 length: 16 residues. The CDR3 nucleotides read TGTGCCAGCAGATTGCGGGGCCAGGGCTCCTACAATGAGCAGTTCTTC. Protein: CASRLRGQGSYNEQFF.

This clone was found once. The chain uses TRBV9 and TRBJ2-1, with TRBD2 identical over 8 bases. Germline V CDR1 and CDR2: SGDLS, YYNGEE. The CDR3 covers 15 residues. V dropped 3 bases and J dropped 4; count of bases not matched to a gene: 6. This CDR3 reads CASSAGRLAYNEQFF. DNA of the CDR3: TGTGCCAGCAGCGCAGGACGACTAGCGTACAATGAGCAGTTCTTC.

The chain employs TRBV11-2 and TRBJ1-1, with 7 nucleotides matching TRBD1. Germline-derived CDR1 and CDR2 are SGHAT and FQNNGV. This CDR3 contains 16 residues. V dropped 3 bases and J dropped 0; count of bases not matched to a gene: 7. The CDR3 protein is CASSFPPQGMNTEAFF. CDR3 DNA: TGTGCCAGCAGCTTTCCGCCACAGGGGATGAACACTGAAGCTTTCTTT.

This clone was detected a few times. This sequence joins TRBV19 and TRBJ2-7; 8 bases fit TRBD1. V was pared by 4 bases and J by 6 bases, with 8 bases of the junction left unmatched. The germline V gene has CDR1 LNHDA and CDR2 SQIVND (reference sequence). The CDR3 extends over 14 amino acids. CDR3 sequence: CASSSDRGSGEQYF. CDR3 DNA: TGTGCCAGTAGTAGCGACAGGGGATCTGGCGAGCAGTACTTC. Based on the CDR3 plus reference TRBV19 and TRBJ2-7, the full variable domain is DGGITQSPKYLFRKEGQNVTLSCEQNLNHDAMYWYRQDPGQGLRLIYYSQIVNDFQKGDIAEGYSVSREKKESFPLTVTSAQKNPTAFYLCASSSDRGSGEQYFGPGTRLTVT.

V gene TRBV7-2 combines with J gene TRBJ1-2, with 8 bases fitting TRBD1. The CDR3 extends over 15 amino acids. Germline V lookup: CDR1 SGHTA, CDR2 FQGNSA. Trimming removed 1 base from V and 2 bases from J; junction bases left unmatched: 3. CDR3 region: CASSLENRGNYGYTF. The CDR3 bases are TGTGCCAGCAGCTTAGAAAACAGGGGGAACTATGGCTACACCTTC. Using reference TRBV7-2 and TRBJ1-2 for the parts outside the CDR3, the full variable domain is GAGVSQSPSNKVTEKGKDVELRCDPISGHTALYWYRQSLGQGLEFLIYFQGNSAPDKSGLPSDRFSAERTGGSVSTLTIQRTQQEDSAVYLCASSLENRGNYGYTFGSGTRLTVV.

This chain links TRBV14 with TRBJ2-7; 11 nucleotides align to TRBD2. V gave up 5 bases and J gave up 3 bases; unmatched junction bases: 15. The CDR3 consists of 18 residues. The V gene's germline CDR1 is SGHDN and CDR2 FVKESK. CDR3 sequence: CASSDSETSGSWDYEQYF. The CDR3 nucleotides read TGTGCCAGCAGCGATTCAGAAACTAGCGGGAGTTGGGACTACGAGCAGTACTTC.